This T cell receptor (beta chain) emerged from a study of high-grade serous ovarian cancer treatment subgroups. Study-wide context: Samples averaged roughly 15,000 reads and 7,000 or so unique TCR beta rearrangements.

Tumor tissue was taken before any definitive surgery or chemotherapy was given. The table came from immunoSEQ multiplex PCR; TCRdb's copy has only in-frame clones and leaves some out. The sample includes several thousand clones, under 85% of them seen just once. In regard to this clone: Its antigen is still unknown.

The study, taken as a whole, reports: Same-patient tumor repertoires overlapped at roughly 0.1 to 0.79; different patients barely overlapped. Higher neoantigen levels went with greater TCR clonal relatedness.

The sample consisted of tumor tissue. The clonotype comes from a human donor with high-grade serous ovarian cancer.

CDR3 sequence (DNA): TGTGCCAGCAGTGACTCACAGGGGGCTGCGCCGGAGACCCAGTACTTC. This codes for CASSDSQGAAPETQYF. The rearrangement joins TRBV2 to TRBJ2-5, with TRBD1 matching over 9 bases. The germline gives CDR1 SNHLY, CDR2 FYNNEI. J gave up 5 bases and V 3 bases, and 10 bases lay outside the gene matches. The CDR3 consists of 16 residues.